Below, 5 T cell receptor beta chains from the same sample are listed, as sequenced in a study of T cell responses to AZD1222 COVID-19 vaccine. The protocol was immunoSEQ multiplex PCR, while the TCRdb copy is restricted to in-frame clones and leaves out a portion. The sample consists of 130,000 to 150,000 clones, approximately 85% of them appearing once. The source material was peripheral blood, sampled on day 0 of MenACWY control vaccination. These receptor sequences come from an adult in good health.

The chain has TRBV7-8 and TRBJ1-2, with D possibly TRBD1 on 5 matching bases. The germline V gene has CDR1 SGHVS and CDR2 FQNEAQ. The germline V and J ends were trimmed by 0 bases and 8 bases, with 10 bases remaining between them. This CDR3 comprises 13 residues. The CDR3 region is CASSLAPGRGYTF. As DNA, the CDR3 is TGTGCCAGCAGCTTAGCGCCAGGGCGCGGCTACACCTTC.

This chain joins TRBV28 and TRBJ2-1, with D hard to call. Trimming shortened V by 5 bases and J by 11 bases, and 13 bases separated the two germline ends. The germline V gene has CDR1 MDHEN and CDR2 SYDVKM. This CDR3 has 12 amino acids. The CDR3 sequence: CASSGGGRKQFF. For the CDR3, the DNA is TGTGCCAGCAGTGGCGGTGGACGGAAGCAGTTCTTC.

The rearrangement joins TRBV5-1 to TRBJ2-3; 9 bases fit TRBD1. Germline CDR1 reads SGHRS; CDR2 reads YFSETQ. There are 16 residues in the CDR3. V dropped 3 bases and J dropped 0; count of bases not matched to a gene: 5. The CDR3 reads CASSSLQGASTDTQYF. In nucleotides, the CDR3 is TGCGCCAGCAGCTCCCTACAGGGGGCTAGCACAGATACGCAGTATTTT.

This sequence joins TRBV5-4 and TRBJ2-2; TRBD1 is a possible D gene (5 bases). V was shortened by 3 bases and J by 2 bases, with 11 bases between the two germline ends. CDR3 size: 15 residues. CDR1 and CDR2 (germline): SGHNT, YYREEE (reference sequence). The CDR3 nucleotides read TGTGCCAGCAGCTCGACAGTAAGTAACACCGGGGAGCTGTTTTTT. Residues: CASSSTVSNTGELFF.

This clone has just one count. The chain is built from TRBV27 and TRBJ2-5; D could derive from TRBD1 or TRBD2 (5 bases each). Trimming left V 5 bases short and J 10 bases short, with 17 bases between. CDR1 is MNHEY, CDR2 SMNVEV, per germline (reference sequence). The CDR3 extends over 13 amino acids. The DNA for the CDR3 is TGTGCCAGCAGTCTCCTCGACGGGGACGACCAGTACTTC. Its translation: CASSLLDGDDQYF.